This TCR beta chain was recorded in a study of blood T cell repertoires in COVID-19. Looking at the study overall: Sources were T cells, B-cell-depleted T cells, or PBMCs; the material itself was cDNA or gDNA.

The CDR3 extends over 15 amino acids. Germline V gene lookup returns CDR1 MRHNA and CDR2 SNTAGT. Trimming removed 2 bases at V and 2 bases at J, with 11 bases between. Sequenced by immunoSEQ multiplex PCR; TCRdb stores in-frame clones only, minus some. The sample includes a few hundred thousand clones, nearly 90% of them seen just once. The sample holds many counts of this clone. This receptor was identified in a woman between 35 and 50 years old who had recovered from COVID-19. The specimen sequenced was peripheral blood. The gene calls are TRBV6-4 and TRBJ2-3; maybe TRBD2 (5 bases). The CDR3, as DNA: TGTGCCAGCAGTGACGGGGAGCAGCCCACAGATACGCAGTATTTT. This encodes CASSDGEQPTDTQYF.